This entry lists 25 T cell receptor beta chains sequenced from one sample in a study of blood T cell repertoires in COVID-19. Assay used: immunoSEQ multiplex PCR; TCRdb lists only in-frame clones, some missing. The sample comprises 100,000 or so clones, roughly 81% of which are singletons, and roughly a tenth rests with the top ten. The sample comprised peripheral blood. Receptors originate from a woman aged 70-85 years with acute or convalescent COVID-19.

The chain recombines TRBV18 with TRBJ1-1; 8 bases align to TRBD1. Per the germline V gene, CDR1 is KGHSH and CDR2 is LQKENI. The CDR3 consists of 15 residues. The J segment lost 1 base and the V segment lost 1 base, leaving 2 bases of the junction unmatched. In DNA form, the CDR3 reads TGTGCCAGCTCACCACGGGGGACAGGGAACACTGAAGCTTTCTTT. Translated, it gives CASSPRGTGNTEAFF.

The rearrangement uses TRBV6-2 or TRBV6-3 and TRBJ2-1; maybe TRBD2 (5 bases). Germline assignment: CDR1 MNHEY and CDR2 SVGEGT. The CDR3 spans 16 residues. V dropped 0 bases and J dropped 1 base, with 10 bases sitting between them. The CDR3 DNA is TGTGCCAGCAGTTACTCGACTACCCGATCCTACAATGAGCAGTTCTTC. Its translation: CASSYSTTRSYNEQFF.

The chain couples TRBV6-5 to TRBJ2-5; 11 nucleotides line up with TRBD2. The CDR3 has 15 residues. The germline CDR1 and CDR2 sequences are MNHEY and SVGAGI. V lost 8 bases, J lost 2 bases, and 7 bases stayed unmatched. CDR3 sequence reads: CASARLAGGQETQYF. CDR3 nucleotides: TGTGCCAGCGCGCGGCTAGCGGGGGGACAAGAGACCCAGTACTTC.

The V call is TRBV2, the J call TRBJ2-3, with 7 bases identical to TRBD1. Germline assignment: CDR1 SNHLY and CDR2 FYNNEI. The V segment lost 5 bases and the J segment 2 bases; nucleotides outside the gene matches: 7. The CDR3 extends over 15 amino acids. For the CDR3, the DNA is TGTGCCAGCAGTCCAACAGGGGCCCTCACAGATACGCAGTATTTT. Amino acids: CASSPTGALTDTQYF.

This clone was detected once. This rearrangement joins TRBV4-1 to TRBJ2-3; the D gene is possibly TRBD2 (6 bases). Germline CDR1 MGHRA, CDR2 YSYEKL. CDR3 length: 14 residues. The V end lost 6 bases, the J end lost 1 base, and 11 bases lay between the germline ends. CDR3 sequence: CASSPGLRTDTQYF. The DNA for the CDR3 is TGCGCCAGCAGTCCGGGACTCCGCACAGATACGCAGTATTTT.

The rearrangement joins TRBV5-1 to TRBJ1-2; 8 bases line up with TRBD1. CDR3 length equals 16 residues. The germline V gene encodes CDR1 SGHRS and CDR2 YFSETQ. V was pared by 0 bases and J by 4 bases, with 8 bases of the junction left unmatched. CDR3 region: CASSLGVSGGFYGYTF. The CDR3 DNA follows: TGCGCCAGCAGCTTGGGAGTGTCAGGGGGCTTCTATGGCTACACCTTC. The full variable domain, completed using reference TRBV5-1 and TRBJ1-2, is KAGVTQTPRYLIKTRGQQVTLSCSPISGHRSVSWYQQTPGQGLQFLFEYFSETQRNKGNFPGRFSGRQFSNSRSEMNVSTLELGDSALYLCASSLGVSGGFYGYTFGSGTRLTVV.

The chain recombines TRBV7-6 with TRBJ1-5; D remains unclear. Germline assignment: CDR1 SGHVS and CDR2 FNYEAQ. Trimming cost V 5 bases and J 0 bases, with 11 bases left between them. This CDR3 comprises 15 residues. The DNA for the CDR3 is TGTGCCAGCAGCGGAGGACCTTATAGCAATCAGCCCCAGCATTTT. Protein: CASSGGPYSNQPQHF.

The chain has TRBV4-2 and TRBJ2-2; TRBD2 matches 10 bases. Germline trimming cut 7 bases from V and 2 bases from J; bases unmatched to any gene: 13. This CDR3 is built from 18 residues. Looked up from germline, CDR1 is LGHNA and CDR2 is YNFKEQ. The CDR3 is CASTQGSGGAVNTGELFF. The CDR3 nucleotides are TGTGCCAGCACTCAGGGGAGCGGGGGGGCCGTAAACACCGGGGAGCTGTTTTTT.

V is TRBV29-1 and J is TRBJ2-7; 7 bases line up with TRBD2. The CDR3 consists of 13 residues. CDR1 and CDR2 from the germline V gene are SQVTM and ANQGSEA. V dropped 3 bases and J dropped 5; count of bases not matched to a gene: 7. CDR3 residues: CSVEAGVKNEQYF. As DNA, the CDR3 is TGCAGCGTTGAGGCGGGAGTAAAAAACGAGCAGTACTTC.

The rearrangement joins TRBV27 to TRBJ2-5, with 9 bases matching TRBD2. The germline gives CDR1 MNHEY, CDR2 SMNVEV (reference sequence). Trimming cost V 6 bases and J 0 bases; bases outside gene matches: 5. The CDR3 length is 15 residues. This chain's CDR3 is CASSRTSVYQETQYF. Here the CDR3 DNA reads TGTGCCAGCAGCCGGACTAGCGTGTACCAAGAGACCCAGTACTTC.

The chain recombines TRBV4-3 with TRBJ2-4, with D maybe TRBD2 (6 bases). Trimming pared 4 bases from V and 13 bases from J, leaving 20 bases between. The CDR3 has 14 amino acids. Germline CDR1 is LGHNA and CDR2 is YSLEER. The CDR3 coding sequence is TGCGCCAGCAGCCCTGGGGATAGCGGAGGTAACCAGTACTTC. Translation: CASSPGDSGGNQYF.

The chain joins TRBV19 to TRBJ2-1; 11 bases agree with TRBD1. After removal of 9 bases from V and 6 bases from J, the junction contained 13 bases not matched to a gene. The CDR3 has 16 residues. Germline CDR1 LNHDA, CDR2 SQIVND (reference sequence). The CDR3: CASSGTGGSVVNEQFF. CDR3 nucleotides: TGTGCCAGCTCCGGGACAGGGGGATCGGTTGTCAATGAGCAGTTCTTC.

The chain uses TRBV9 and TRBJ2-1; 7 bases agree with TRBD2. J lost 9 bases, V lost 0 bases, and 9 bases had no gene match. Germline V CDR1 and CDR2: SGDLS, YYNGEE. This CDR3 contains 15 residues. Here the CDR3 reads CASSVVRGPGGEQFF. CDR3 DNA: TGTGCCAGCAGCGTAGTCCGCGGACCGGGAGGTGAGCAGTTCTTC.

The chain employs TRBV19 and TRBJ2-7, with TRBD2 matching over 9 bases. V was clipped by 3 bases and J by 0 bases; unmatched bases: 6. CDR1 is LNHDA and CDR2 is SQIVND in the germline V gene (reference sequence). The length of the CDR3 is 16 residues. The CDR3 here is CASSILAGDDSYEQYF. CDR3 DNA: TGTGCCAGTAGTATCTTAGCGGGGGATGACTCCTACGAGCAGTACTTC. Full variable domain (missing parts from reference TRBV19 and TRBJ2-7): DGGITQSPKYLFRKEGQNVTLSCEQNLNHDAMYWYRQDPGQGLRLIYYSQIVNDFQKGDIAEGYSVSREKKESFPLTVTSAQKNPTAFYLCASSILAGDDSYEQYFGPGTRLTVT.

The chain couples TRBV29-1 to TRBJ1-2; 12 bases match TRBD1. This CDR3 is built from 13 residues. Trimming cost V 6 bases and J 7 bases; bases outside gene matches: 6. Germline-derived CDR1 and CDR2 are SQVTM and ANQGSEA. CDR3: CSVPGQGAIGYTF. The CDR3 DNA sequence: TGCAGCGTCCCGGGACAGGGGGCTATTGGCTACACCTTC.

This chain connects TRBV27 to TRBJ1-2, with TRBD1 matching over 9 bases. The junction had 6 bases not matched to a gene; V was cut back by 2 bases and J by 8 bases. In germline, CDR1 is MNHEY, CDR2 SMNVEV (reference sequence). The CDR3 consists of 14 residues. CDR3 bases: TGTGCCAGCAGTTTAGGGACAGGGTCGGGGGGCTACACCTTC. Its protein product is CASSLGTGSGGYTF.

CDR3 nucleotide sequence: TGTGCCAGCAGCCAGGGGGCGCGGTATTCACCCCTCCACTTT. It specifies CASSQGARYSPLHF. The chain carries TRBV6-5 and TRBJ1-6; 8 nucleotides match TRBD1. The CDR3 runs to 14 residues. The germline V gene encodes CDR1 MNHEY and CDR2 SVGAGI. V lost 6 bases, J lost 8 bases, and 6 bases stayed unmatched.

The J gene is TRBJ2-6, the V gene TRBV5-1, with D perhaps matching TRBD2 (5 bases). The germline V gene encodes CDR1 SGHRS and CDR2 YFSETQ. The CDR3 is made up of 16 amino acids. V lost 4 bases to trimming and J lost 1 base, with 12 bases between them. The CDR3 protein is CASSPLAGSGANVLTF. CDR3 nucleotides: TGCGCCAGCAGCCCCCTAGCTGGGTCTGGGGCCAACGTCCTGACTTTC.

The chain recombines TRBV3-1 (or the pseudogene TRBV3-2) with TRBJ1-2, with D uncertain. The CDR3 has 18 residues. The germline V gene has CDR1 LGHDT and CDR2 YNNKEL (reference sequence). The ends were cut back, 0 bases at V and 7 bases at J, with 24 bases in the middle. The CDR3 sequence is CASSQEARERGPLRGYTF. The CDR3 nucleotides read TGTGCCAGCAGCCAAGAAGCCCGAGAGAGAGGTCCATTACGTGGCTACACCTTC.

V is TRBV29-1 and J is TRBJ1-2, with TRBD1 identical over 10 bases. Germline V gene sequence: CDR1 SQVTM, CDR2 ANQGSEA. The CDR3 consists of 15 residues. V gave up 5 bases and J gave up 4 bases; unmatched junction bases: 10. This CDR3 is CSVSSGTGEGYGYTF. The DNA of the CDR3 is TGCAGCGTTTCCTCCGGGACAGGGGAAGGCTATGGCTACACCTTC.

The chain employs TRBV3-1 (or the pseudogene TRBV3-2) and TRBJ1-1; 11 nucleotides line up with TRBD1. V was clipped by 5 bases and J by 5 bases; unmatched bases: 4. Germline V gene data show CDR1 as LGHDT and CDR2 as YNNKEL (reference sequence). This CDR3 spans 14 amino acids. CDR3 loop: CASSSWDRGTEAFF. The CDR3 DNA is TGTGCCAGCAGCTCCTGGGACAGGGGGACTGAAGCTTTCTTT.

The table lists this clone with a few counts. The rearrangement uses TRBV27 and TRBJ2-1, with TRBD2 matching 10 bases. The CDR3 extends over 14 amino acids. CDR1 and CDR2 from the germline V gene are MNHEY and SMNVEV (reference sequence). The V segment lost 7 bases and the J segment 8 bases; nucleotides outside the gene matches: 8. The CDR3 reads CASKPGLAWDEQFF. CDR3 DNA: TGTGCCAGCAAGCCGGGACTAGCGTGGGATGAGCAGTTCTTC.

The chain carries TRBV18 and TRBJ2-1; D unclear. Trimming took off 3 bases at V and 7 bases at J, with 10 bases between the two ends. Germline CDR1 is KGHSH and CDR2 is LQKENI. This CDR3 comprises 13 residues. CDR3: CASSPESTNEQFF. The CDR3 DNA reads TGTGCCAGCTCACCGGAATCGACTAATGAGCAGTTCTTC.

The rearrangement joins TRBV2 to TRBJ1-1; maybe TRBD1 (6 bases). Germline V lookup: CDR1 SNHLY, CDR2 FYNNEI. The CDR3 sequence is 18 residues long. V was trimmed by 0 bases and J by 1 base, leaving 18 bases between them. Written as DNA, the CDR3 is TGTGCCAGCAGTGAAGCGCTCGGATTTGGCAGGGGGAACACTGAAGCTTTCTTT. This encodes CASSEALGFGRGNTEAFF.

The V gene is TRBV30, the J gene TRBJ2-7; TRBD2 might be the D (5 bases). The CDR3 totals 14 residues. V shed 0 bases and J shed 1 base, with 10 bases lying between them. Per the germline V gene, CDR1 is GTSNPN and CDR2 is SVGIG (reference sequence). Here the CDR3 DNA reads TGTGCCTGGAGTGTACCCCCGGGGTCCTACGAGCAGTACTTC. It yields the protein CAWSVPPGSYEQYF.